The 3 T cell receptor beta chains in this list originate from one sample, sequenced in a study of T cell responses to AZD1222 COVID-19 vaccine. Profiled with immunoSEQ multiplex PCR; TCRdb holds only in-frame clones, not every one. This sample has 55,000 to 90,000 clones, with roughly 84% found just once. The source material was peripheral blood, sampled on day 0 of AZD1222 vaccination. The origin of the receptors is an adult in good health.

The chain carries TRBV10-1 and TRBJ1-6; D is ambiguous. From germline, CDR1 is WNHNN and CDR2 SYGVQD (reference sequence). CDR3 length equals 14 residues. V was shortened by 4 bases and J by 6 bases, with 10 bases between the two germline ends. CDR3 residues: CASSVGPLNSPLHF. CDR3 bases: TGCGCCAGCAGTGTTGGTCCACTTAATTCACCCCTCCACTTT.

V and J are TRBV4-3 and TRBJ2-4; a weak D match, TRBD2 (6 bases). Germline lookup yields CDR1 LGHNA and CDR2 YSLEER. Trimming took off 1 base at V and 2 bases at J, with 18 bases between the two ends. The CDR3 loop spans 18 amino acids. CDR3 sequence (DNA): TGCGCCAGCAGCCAAGCTCGGCGTCGCGGGGATACCAAAAACATTCAGTACTTC. Its protein product is CASSQARRRGDTKNIQYF.

The chain is built from TRBV5-4 and TRBJ2-4; TRBD1 matches at 9 bases. Unmatched junction bases numbered 5, after V lost 4 bases and J lost 9 bases. Germline values: CDR1 SGHNT, CDR2 YYREEE (reference sequence). This CDR3 is built from 13 residues. The CDR3 here is CASSVPGQGIQYF. The CDR3 DNA sequence: TGTGCCAGCAGCGTGCCGGGACAGGGCATTCAGTACTTC. The entire variable domain, with the rest obtained from reference TRBV5-4 and TRBJ2-4, is as follows: ETGVTQSPTHLIKTRGQQVTLRCSSQSGHNTVSWYQQALGQGPQFIFQYYREEENGRGNFPPRFSGLQFPNYSSELNVNALELDDSALYLCASSVPGQGIQYFGAGTRLSVL.